This T cell receptor beta chain was profiled in a study of T cell responses to AZD1222 COVID-19 vaccine. In germline, CDR1 is SGHAT, CDR2 FQNNGV. The CDR3 sequence is 16 residues long. V gave up 4 bases and J gave up 2 bases, with 16 bases separating them. Concerning this clone: The antigen is unknown.

Notes on the study in general: A rise in Spike-specific TCR breadth and depth followed two AZD1222 doses.

TCRdb keeps only in-frame clones here, not all; method: immunoSEQ multiplex PCR. The profile covers more than 60,000 clones, with roughly 85% appearing a single time and approximately 1.3% taken by the ten largest. Both about-4-week and about-12-week second-dose recipients were combined. The starting material was peripheral blood, obtained 28 days after the second AZD1222 dose. This TCR came from an adult who received the AZD1222 COVID-19 vaccine. The chain joins TRBV11-2 to TRBJ2-3; D might be TRBD1 (5 bases). CDR3 bases: TGTGCCAGCAGCTACCTTGGGGCCCTCTTCACAGATACGCAGTATTTT. Translated, it gives CASSYLGALFTDTQYF.